What follows are 19 T cell receptor beta chains derived from one specimen sequenced in a study of T cells in localized non-small cell lung cancer (dated by TCRdb to 2019 to 2021). The library was prepared using the immunoSEQ multiplex PCR assay. TCRdb provides this immuneACCESS table in a form limited to in-frame rearrangements. Some clones are lacking; in checked studies, under half of them reflect an unresolved V gene, and why the rest are absent is not known. Across this sample there are 40,000 or so clones, with 65% to 90% seen only once. Around 6.6% of the sample belongs to the ten largest clones. The source material was peripheral blood mononuclear cells, sampled before any cancer treatment. The receptors derive from a male donor aged 60 or over with stage II lung adenocarcinoma.

The chain joins TRBV5-1 to TRBJ1-1; D uncertain. The CDR3 covers 15 residues. Between the trimmed V and J ends, which lost 4 bases and 5 bases, there was a span of 18 bases. The V gene's germline CDR1 is SGHRS and CDR2 YFSETQ. CDR3 nucleotides: TGCGCCAGCAGCGGCGGACTCCATCGAGGGACTGAAGCTTTCTTT. This sequence encodes CASSGGLHRGTEAFF.

The V gene is TRBV5-4, the J gene TRBJ2-4; TRBD1 might be the D (6 bases). The length of the CDR3 is 15 residues. The V end lost 0 bases, the J end lost 1 base, and 8 bases lay between the germline ends. CDR1 is SGHNT, CDR2 YYREEE, per germline (reference sequence). CDR3 DNA: TGTGCCAGCAGCTTGGACAGGGAGGCCAAAAACATTCAGTACTTC. It encodes CASSLDREAKNIQYF.

This clone appeared once. The chain joins TRBV11-2 to TRBJ2-7; D may be TRBD2 (8 bases). The germline gives CDR1 SGHAT, CDR2 FQNNGV. The CDR3 runs 17 residues. V was cut by 0 bases and J by 2 bases, with 17 bases left in between. CDR3 DNA: TGTGCCAGCAGCTTAGATGCGGGGGGACAGTCCCCCTACGAGCAGTACTTC. Its protein product is CASSLDAGGQSPYEQYF.

This chain links TRBV27 with TRBJ1-4; TRBD1 is a possible D gene (6 bases). Germline CDR1 and CDR2: MNHEY and SMNVEV (reference sequence). V lost 6 bases to trimming and J lost 0 bases, with 11 bases between them. CDR3 size: 15 residues. The CDR3 loop is CASRWGAATNEKLFF. The DNA of the CDR3 is TGTGCCAGCAGGTGGGGGGCAGCAACTAATGAAAAACTGTTTTTT.

The CDR3, as DNA: TGTGCCAGCACCCTTGGAGGGGTCAGTCAGGTTTCTGCCAAAAACATTCAGTACTTC. It codes for CASTLGGVSQVSAKNIQYF. This chain joins TRBV28 and TRBJ2-4, with D possibly TRBD2 on 6 matching bases. V was cut by 7 bases and J by 1 base, with 26 bases left in between. Germline assignment: CDR1 MDHEN and CDR2 SYDVKM. The CDR3 loop spans 19 amino acids.

This rearrangement joins TRBV2 to TRBJ2-1; D gene unclear. The germline CDR1 and CDR2 sequences are SNHLY and FYNNEI. The CDR3 has 11 residues. V was shortened by 7 bases and J by 8 bases, with 9 bases between the two germline ends. The CDR3 sequence: CASTGFYEQFF. CDR3 nucleotides: TGTGCCAGCACCGGGTTTTATGAGCAGTTCTTC. The variable domain in full, completed from reference TRBV2 and TRBJ2-1, reads EPEVTQTPSHQVTQMGQEVILRCVPISNHLYFYWYRQILGQKVEFLVSFYNNEISEKSEIFDDQFSVERPDGSNFTLKIRSTKLEDSAMYFCASTGFYEQFFGPGTRLTVL.

This rearrangement joins TRBV6-5 to TRBJ1-1; the D is unclear. From germline, CDR1 is MNHEY and CDR2 SVGAGI. The ends were cut back, 0 bases at V and 0 bases at J, with 8 bases in the middle. The CDR3 is 15 amino acids. CDR3 sequence: CASSYSRELNTEAFF. CDR3 DNA: TGTGCCAGCAGTTACTCTAGGGAGCTGAACACTGAAGCTTTCTTT.

The rearrangement uses TRBV5-1 and TRBJ1-5, with D maybe TRBD1 (6 bases). The CDR3 spans 15 residues. V was cut by 0 bases and J by 4 bases, with 11 bases left in between. Germline V gives CDR1 SGHRS, CDR2 YFSETQ. The CDR3 coding sequence is TGCGCCAGCAGCTTGGACGGGGGCGATAATCAGCCCCAGCATTTT. Translation gives CASSLDGGDNQPQHF. The full variable domain, rest sourced from reference TRBV5-1 and TRBJ1-5, is KAGVTQTPRYLIKTRGQQVTLSCSPISGHRSVSWYQQTPGQGLQFLFEYFSETQRNKGNFPGRFSGRQFSNSRSEMNVSTLELGDSALYLCASSLDGGDNQPQHFGDGTRLSIL.

The gene calls are TRBV5-4 and TRBJ2-3; D uncertain. In germline, CDR1 is SGHNT, CDR2 YYREEE (reference sequence). There are 13 residues in the CDR3. V dropped 3 bases and J dropped 3 bases, with 8 bases sitting between them. CDR3 in DNA: TGTGCCAGCAGCTCCGGGCTAACAGATACGCAGTATTTT. Translated, it gives CASSSGLTDTQYF. The full variable domain, its missing parts supplied by reference TRBV5-4 and TRBJ2-3, is ETGVTQSPTHLIKTRGQQVTLRCSSQSGHNTVSWYQQALGQGPQFIFQYYREEENGRGNFPPRFSGLQFPNYSSELNVNALELDDSALYLCASSSGLTDTQYFGPGTRLTVL.

This rearrangement joins TRBV4-2 to TRBJ2-3; a weak D match, TRBD2 (5 bases). CDR1 and CDR2 from the germline V gene are LGHNA and YNFKEQ. V shed 4 bases and J shed 2 bases, with 16 bases lying between them. The CDR3 spans 16 residues. The chain's CDR3 is CASSPATDSFTDTQYF. The CDR3 bases are TGTGCCAGCAGCCCCGCGACGGACTCATTCACAGATACGCAGTATTTT.

J is TRBJ2-2 and V is TRBV18; TRBD1 or TRBD2 may be the D gene (5 bases each). V shed 6 bases and J shed 2 bases, with 13 bases lying between them. The germline CDR1 and CDR2 sequences are KGHSH and LQKENI. This CDR3 has 15 amino acids. This CDR3 reads CASSNTRGNTGELFF. The CDR3 nucleotides read TGTGCCAGCTCGAATACGAGGGGTAACACCGGGGAGCTGTTTTTT.

V usage is TRBV28 and J usage is TRBJ1-5, with TRBD1 identical over 9 bases. J lost 9 bases, V lost 2 bases, and 11 bases had no gene match. Germline CDR1 and CDR2: MDHEN and SYDVKM. This CDR3 has 16 residues. In DNA, the CDR3 is TGTGCCAGCAGTTTACCCGGGACAGGGACTAGGAGGCCCCAGCATTTT. Its protein product is CASSLPGTGTRRPQHF.

The gene calls are TRBV7-9 and TRBJ2-7; weak D call: TRBD1 (6 bases). The V and J ends lost 5 bases and 2 bases respectively, with 16 bases between them. This CDR3 spans 15 amino acids. The germline V gene has CDR1 SEHNR and CDR2 FQNEAQ (reference sequence). CDR3 DNA sequence: TGTGCCAGCAGCCCAATTACAGGGTCCCCCTACGAGCAGTACTTC. Amino acid sequence: CASSPITGSPYEQYF.

V is TRBV10-3 and J is TRBJ2-7, with 9 bases aligning to TRBD2. V trimming: 7 bases; J trimming: 1 base; junction bases outside the gene matches: 5. This CDR3 contains 14 residues. Germline loops: CDR1 ENHRY, CDR2 SYGVKD. CDR3 sequence: CAITDTSGSYEQYF. Written as DNA, the CDR3 is TGTGCCATCACCGATACTAGCGGGTCCTACGAGCAGTACTTC.

The chain uses TRBV29-1 and TRBJ2-7, with TRBD1 matching over 12 bases. CDR1 is SQVTM and CDR2 is ANQGSEA in the germline V gene. The CDR3 length is 16 residues. The J segment lost 4 bases and the V segment lost 3 bases, leaving 10 bases of the junction unmatched. CDR3 sequence (DNA): TGCAGCGTTGATGCCACCGGGACAGGGGGCTATTACGAGCAGTACTTC. Its translation is CSVDATGTGGYYEQYF.

This clone was seen a few times. This chain connects TRBV5-4 to TRBJ2-2; D tentatively reads TRBD1 or TRBD2 (5 bases each). Looked up from germline, CDR1 is SGHNT and CDR2 is YYREEE (reference sequence). The V gene lost 0 bases and the J gene lost 4 bases, with 13 bases spanning the gap. The CDR3 length is 16 residues. The CDR3 loop is CASSLAGTWGTGELFF. The CDR3 region has the DNA TGTGCCAGCAGCTTGGCGGGGACCTGGGGCACCGGGGAGCTGTTTTTT. Variable domain in full (rest from reference TRBV5-4 and TRBJ2-2): ETGVTQSPTHLIKTRGQQVTLRCSSQSGHNTVSWYQQALGQGPQFIFQYYREEENGRGNFPPRFSGLQFPNYSSELNVNALELDDSALYLCASSLAGTWGTGELFFGEGSRLTVL.

The chain joins TRBV21-1 to TRBJ1-2; the table's TRBD1 call for D was not verified on the DNA. TRBV21-1 is recorded as a pseudogene. The CDR3 is 16 amino acids. CDR3: CASSKVNDTTNYGYTF. The CDR3 DNA reads TGTGCCAGCAGCAAAGTTAACGACACGACGAACTATGGCTACACCTTC.

The chain joins TRBV30 to TRBJ2-7; 9 nucleotides align to TRBD1. This CDR3 has 12 amino acids. The germline V gene has CDR1 GTSNPN and CDR2 SVGIG (reference sequence). The ends lost 5 bases at V and 5 bases at J; junction bases unmatched: 4. The CDR3 sequence: CAWRDRADEQYF. CDR3 nucleotide sequence: TGTGCCTGGCGGGACAGGGCTGACGAGCAGTACTTC.

This chain uses TRBV2 with TRBJ1-1; D remains ambiguous. This CDR3 is 11 amino acids long. Per the germline V gene, CDR1 is SNHLY and CDR2 is FYNNEI. The germline V and J ends were trimmed by 8 bases and 0 bases, with 4 bases remaining between them. CDR3 sequence: CASLLNTEAFF. The DNA for the CDR3 is TGTGCCAGCTTATTGAACACTGAAGCTTTCTTT. The entire variable domain, with the rest obtained from reference TRBV2 and TRBJ1-1, is as follows: EPEVTQTPSHQVTQMGQEVILRCVPISNHLYFYWYRQILGQKVEFLVSFYNNEISEKSEIFDDQFSVERPDGSNFTLKIRSTKLEDSAMYFCASLLNTEAFFGQGTRLTVV.